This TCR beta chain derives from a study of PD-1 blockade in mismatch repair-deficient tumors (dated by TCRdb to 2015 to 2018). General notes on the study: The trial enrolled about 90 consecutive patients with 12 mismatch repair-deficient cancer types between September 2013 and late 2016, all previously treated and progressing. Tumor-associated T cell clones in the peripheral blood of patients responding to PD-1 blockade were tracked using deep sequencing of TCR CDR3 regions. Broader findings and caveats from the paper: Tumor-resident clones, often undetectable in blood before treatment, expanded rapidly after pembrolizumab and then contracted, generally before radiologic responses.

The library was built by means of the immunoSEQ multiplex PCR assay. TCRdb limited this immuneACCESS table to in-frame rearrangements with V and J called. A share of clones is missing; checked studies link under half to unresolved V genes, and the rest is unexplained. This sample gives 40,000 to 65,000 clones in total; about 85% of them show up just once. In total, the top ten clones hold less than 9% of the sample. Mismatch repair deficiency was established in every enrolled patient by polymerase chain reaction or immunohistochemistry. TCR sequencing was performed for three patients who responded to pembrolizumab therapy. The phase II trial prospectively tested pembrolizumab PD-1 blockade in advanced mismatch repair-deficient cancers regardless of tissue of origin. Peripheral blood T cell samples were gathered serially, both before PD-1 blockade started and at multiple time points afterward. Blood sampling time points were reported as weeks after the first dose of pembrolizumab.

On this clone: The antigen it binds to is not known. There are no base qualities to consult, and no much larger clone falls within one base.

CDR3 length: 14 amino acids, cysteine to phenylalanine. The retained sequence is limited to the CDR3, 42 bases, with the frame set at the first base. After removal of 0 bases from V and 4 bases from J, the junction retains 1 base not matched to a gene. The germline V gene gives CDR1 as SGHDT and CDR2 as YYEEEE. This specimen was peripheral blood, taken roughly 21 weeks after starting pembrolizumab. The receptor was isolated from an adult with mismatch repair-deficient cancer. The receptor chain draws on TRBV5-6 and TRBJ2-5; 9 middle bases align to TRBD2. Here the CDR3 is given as CASSLERGVETQYF. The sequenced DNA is TGTGCCAGCAGCTTGGAGCGGGGGGTAGAGACCCAGTACTTC.